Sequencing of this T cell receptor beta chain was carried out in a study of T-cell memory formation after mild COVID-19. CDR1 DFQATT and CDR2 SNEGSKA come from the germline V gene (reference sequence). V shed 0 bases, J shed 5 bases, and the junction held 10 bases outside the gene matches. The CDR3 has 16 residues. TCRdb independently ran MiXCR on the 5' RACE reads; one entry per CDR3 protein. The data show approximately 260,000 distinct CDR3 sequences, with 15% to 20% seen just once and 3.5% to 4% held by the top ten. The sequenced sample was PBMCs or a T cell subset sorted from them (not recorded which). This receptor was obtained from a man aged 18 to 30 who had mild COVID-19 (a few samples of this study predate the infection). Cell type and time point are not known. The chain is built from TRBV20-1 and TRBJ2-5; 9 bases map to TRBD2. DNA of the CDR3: TGCAGTGCTAGAGAATGGGCGGGGGGGCCTGGTGAGACCCAGTACTTC. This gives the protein CSAREWAGGPGETQYF.